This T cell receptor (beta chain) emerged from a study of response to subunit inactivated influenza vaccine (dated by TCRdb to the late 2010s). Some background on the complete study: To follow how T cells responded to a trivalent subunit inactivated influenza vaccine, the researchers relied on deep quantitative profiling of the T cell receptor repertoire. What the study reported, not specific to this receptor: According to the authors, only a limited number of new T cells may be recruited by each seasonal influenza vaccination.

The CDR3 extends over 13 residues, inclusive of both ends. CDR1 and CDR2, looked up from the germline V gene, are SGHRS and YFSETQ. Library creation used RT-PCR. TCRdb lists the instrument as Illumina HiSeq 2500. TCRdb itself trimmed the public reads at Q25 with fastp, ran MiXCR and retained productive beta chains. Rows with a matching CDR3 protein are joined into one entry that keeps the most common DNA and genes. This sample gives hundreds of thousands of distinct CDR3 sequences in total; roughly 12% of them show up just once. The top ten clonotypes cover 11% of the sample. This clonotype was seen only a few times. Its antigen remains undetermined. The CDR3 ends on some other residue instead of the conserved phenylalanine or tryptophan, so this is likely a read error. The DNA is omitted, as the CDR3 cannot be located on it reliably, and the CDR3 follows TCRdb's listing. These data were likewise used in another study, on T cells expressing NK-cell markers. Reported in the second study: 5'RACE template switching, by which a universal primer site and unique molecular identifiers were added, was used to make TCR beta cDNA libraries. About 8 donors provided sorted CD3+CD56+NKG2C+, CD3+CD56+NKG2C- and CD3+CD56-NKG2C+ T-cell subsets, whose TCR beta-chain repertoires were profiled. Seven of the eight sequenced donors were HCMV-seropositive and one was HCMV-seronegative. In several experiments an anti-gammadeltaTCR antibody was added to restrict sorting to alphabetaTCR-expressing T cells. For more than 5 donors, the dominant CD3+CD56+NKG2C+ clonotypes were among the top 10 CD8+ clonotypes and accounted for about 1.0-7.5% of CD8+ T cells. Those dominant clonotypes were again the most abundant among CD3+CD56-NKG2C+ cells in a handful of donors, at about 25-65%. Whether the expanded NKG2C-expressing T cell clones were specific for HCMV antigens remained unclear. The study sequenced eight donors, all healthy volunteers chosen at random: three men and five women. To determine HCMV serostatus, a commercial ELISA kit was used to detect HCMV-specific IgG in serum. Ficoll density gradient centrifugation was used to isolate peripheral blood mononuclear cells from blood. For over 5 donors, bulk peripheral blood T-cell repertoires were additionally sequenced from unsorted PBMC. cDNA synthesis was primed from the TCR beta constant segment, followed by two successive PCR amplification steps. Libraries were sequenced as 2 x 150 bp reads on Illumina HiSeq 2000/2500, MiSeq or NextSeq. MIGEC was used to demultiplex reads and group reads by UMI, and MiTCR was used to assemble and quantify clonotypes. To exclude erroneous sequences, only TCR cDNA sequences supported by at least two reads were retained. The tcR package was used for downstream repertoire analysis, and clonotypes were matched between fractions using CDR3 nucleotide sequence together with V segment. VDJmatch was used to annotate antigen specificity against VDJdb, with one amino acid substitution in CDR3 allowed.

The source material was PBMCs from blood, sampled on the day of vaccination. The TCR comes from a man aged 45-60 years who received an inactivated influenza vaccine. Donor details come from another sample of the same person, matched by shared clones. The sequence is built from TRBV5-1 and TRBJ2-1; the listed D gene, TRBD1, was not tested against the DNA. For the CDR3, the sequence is CASSSTGSGNLKM.